The 32 T cell receptor beta chains in this list originate from one sample, sequenced in a study of blood T cell repertoires in COVID-19. Profiled with immunoSEQ multiplex PCR; TCRdb holds only in-frame clones, not every one. The data contain about 240,000 clones, roughly 83% of them seen just once; the ten biggest clones take up 9.6%. Source material: peripheral blood. The receptors stem from a woman of 80 years or more with acute or convalescent COVID-19.

The chain carries TRBV24-1 and TRBJ2-7, with 7 bases fitting TRBD2. The CDR3 spans 13 residues. The germline V gene encodes CDR1 KGHDR and CDR2 SFDVKD. After removal of 8 bases from V and 2 bases from J, the junction contained 5 bases not matched to a gene. The CDR3 region is CATMGGDPYEQYF. The CDR3 DNA is TGTGCCACCATGGGGGGGGATCCCTACGAGCAGTACTTC.

The chain joins TRBV19 to TRBJ1-6, with no clear D. The germline V gene has CDR1 LNHDA and CDR2 SQIVND (reference sequence). The CDR3 has 14 amino acids. V was shortened by 3 bases and J by 9 bases, with 12 bases between the two germline ends. In nucleotides, the CDR3 is TGTGCCAGTAGTATCCCGGAGAAGCGTTCACCCCTCCACTTT. Amino acid sequence: CASSIPEKRSPLHF.

The count of this clone is one. This rearrangement joins TRBV2 to TRBJ1-1; D uncertain. Germline values: CDR1 SNHLY, CDR2 FYNNEI. This CDR3 spans 12 amino acids. The V and J ends lost 3 bases and 3 bases respectively, with 5 bases between them. The CDR3 protein is CASSDPDTEAFF. CDR3 DNA: TGTGCCAGCAGTGATCCCGACACTGAAGCTTTCTTT.

V gene TRBV7-9 combines with J gene TRBJ1-6, with 7 nucleotides matching TRBD1. After removal of 2 bases from V and 6 bases from J, the junction contained 4 bases not matched to a gene. Germline loops: CDR1 SEHNR, CDR2 FQNEAQ (reference sequence). CDR3 size: 15 residues. CDR3 nucleotide sequence: TGTGCCAGCAGCTTATCCGGGACAGCTAATTCACCCCTCCACTTT. This sequence encodes CASSLSGTANSPLHF. Full variable domain (remainder filled in from reference TRBV7-9 and TRBJ1-6): DTGVSQNPRHKITKRGQNVTFRCDPISEHNRLYWYRQTLGQGPEFLTYFQNEAQLEKSRLLSDRFSAERPKGSFSTLEIQRTEQGDSAMYLCASSLSGTANSPLHFGNGTRLTVT.

V usage is TRBV19 and J usage is TRBJ1-1; the D gene is possibly TRBD1 (5 bases). CDR3 length: 16 amino acids. Germline assignment: CDR1 LNHDA and CDR2 SQIVND (reference sequence). V lost 0 bases to trimming and J lost 0 bases, with 11 bases between them. CDR3 loop: CASSIDRGGLNTEAFF. The CDR3 nucleotides read TGTGCCAGTAGTATAGATCGGGGGGGACTGAACACTGAAGCTTTCTTT.

The V and J genes are TRBV11-3 and TRBJ1-5; D is undetermined. The CDR3 spans 11 residues. V was trimmed by 8 bases and J by 4 bases, leaving 6 bases between them. The germline V gene encodes CDR1 SGHNT and CDR2 YENEEA. The CDR3 bases are TGTGCCAGCCGTCGTAATCAGCCCCAGCATTTT. Protein product: CASRRNQPQHF.

The V and J genes are TRBV28 and TRBJ2-3; D is undetermined. Deletions cut 2 bases from V and 1 base from J, with 7 bases between. Germline-derived CDR1 and CDR2 are MDHEN and SYDVKM. The length of the CDR3 is 14 residues. The CDR3 region has the DNA TGTGCCAGCAGTTTAGGAGTCGGCACAGATACGCAGTATTTT. Its translation: CASSLGVGTDTQYF.

The chain is built from TRBV9 and TRBJ2-2, with 8 positions matching TRBD2. Unmatched junction bases numbered 10, after V lost 0 bases and J lost 3 bases. Germline lookup yields CDR1 SGDLS and CDR2 YYNGEE. The CDR3 is made up of 18 amino acids. The CDR3 bases are TGTGCCAGCAGCGTAGAGGGTAGCGGGGCGTCACACACCGGGGAGCTGTTTTTT. Its protein is CASSVEGSGASHTGELFF.

The chain uses TRBV19 and TRBJ2-3; TRBD2 matches at 7 bases. CDR1 LNHDA and CDR2 SQIVND come from the germline V gene (reference sequence). The CDR3 length is 15 residues. The V gene end was trimmed by 5 bases and the J gene end by 0 bases; junction bases not matched to a gene: 5. The chain's CDR3 is CASSRGELSTDTQYF. CDR3 DNA sequence: TGTGCCAGTAGTCGGGGGGAATTGAGCACAGATACGCAGTATTTT.

The V and J genes are TRBV27 and TRBJ1-6, with TRBD1 matching over 8 bases. V was pared by 5 bases and J by 4 bases, with 4 bases of the junction left unmatched. CDR1 MNHEY and CDR2 SMNVEV come from the germline V gene (reference sequence). The CDR3 extends over 15 amino acids. CDR3 coding DNA: TGTGCCAGCAGTGGAGACAGGGGTTATAATTCACCCCTCCACTTT. It translates to CASSGDRGYNSPLHF.

V is TRBV6-5 and J is TRBJ1-1; 7 positions agree with TRBD1. Germline V gene sequence: CDR1 MNHEY, CDR2 SVGAGI. The CDR3 sequence is 13 residues long. V shed 7 bases and J 4 bases; nucleotides not matched to a gene: 6. CDR3 loop: CASMKGARTEAFF. In nucleotides, the CDR3 is TGTGCCAGCATGAAGGGGGCCCGCACTGAAGCTTTCTTT.

The chain combines TRBV19 with TRBJ1-3; 12 bases line up with TRBD1. Germline V gene sequence: CDR1 LNHDA, CDR2 SQIVND (reference sequence). The CDR3 sequence is 16 residues long. V dropped 5 bases and J dropped 9; count of bases not matched to a gene: 11. In DNA, the CDR3 is TGTGCCAGTAGTCTACGCCCGGGACAGGGGGCAAGCACCATATATTTT. Protein product: CASSLRPGQGASTIYF. Based on the CDR3 plus reference TRBV19 and TRBJ1-3, the full variable domain is DGGITQSPKYLFRKEGQNVTLSCEQNLNHDAMYWYRQDPGQGLRLIYYSQIVNDFQKGDIAEGYSVSREKKESFPLTVTSAQKNPTAFYLCASSLRPGQGASTIYFGEGSWLTVV.

The chain links TRBV28 to TRBJ2-2; TRBD2 is a possible D gene (7 bases). The CDR3 loop spans 16 amino acids. Germline V gene data show CDR1 as MDHEN and CDR2 as SYDVKM. V was pared by 6 bases and J by 6 bases, with 20 bases between. CDR3 sequence (DNA): TGTGCCAGCAGCCCGGGTGGGGGGGCCAGGGCCGGGGAGCTGTTTTTT. Amino acids: CASSPGGGARAGELFF.

The chain combines TRBV3-1 (or the pseudogene TRBV3-2) with TRBJ2-3; D is undetermined. The CDR3 has 16 amino acids. V dropped 2 bases and J dropped 1 base, with 13 bases sitting between them. CDR1 is LGHDT, CDR2 YNNKEL, per germline (reference sequence). In DNA, the CDR3 is TGTGCCAGCAGCCAACAAATGGTCGGTGGCACAGATACGCAGTATTTT. Translation: CASSQQMVGGTDTQYF.

The CDR3: CASSRGQGSHEQYF. The CDR3 DNA sequence: TGTGCCAGCAGCCGGGGACAGGGATCCCACGAGCAGTACTTC. This sequence joins TRBV6-5 and TRBJ2-7; TRBD1 matches 9 bases. The CDR3 has 14 amino acids. The germline V gene encodes CDR1 MNHEY and CDR2 SVGAGI. J was trimmed by 5 bases and V by 6 bases; bases with no gene match: 8.

This chain connects TRBV5-1 to TRBJ2-1; perhaps TRBD1 as D (5 bases). CDR1 and CDR2 (germline): SGHRS, YFSETQ. V was clipped by 4 bases and J by 6 bases, with 14 bases between them. This CDR3 region has 14 residues. The CDR3 spells CASSPQGTGNEQFF. DNA for the CDR3: TGCGCCAGCAGCCCGCAGGGAACTGGCAATGAGCAGTTCTTC. The entire variable domain, with the rest obtained from reference TRBV5-1 and TRBJ2-1, is as follows: KAGVTQTPRYLIKTRGQQVTLSCSPISGHRSVSWYQQTPGQGLQFLFEYFSETQRNKGNFPGRFSGRQFSNSRSEMNVSTLELGDSALYLCASSPQGTGNEQFFGPGTRLTVL.

The chain joins TRBV5-1 to TRBJ1-1; D unclear. The germline V gene has CDR1 SGHRS and CDR2 YFSETQ. Trimming took 0 bases from V and 3 from J, leaving 9 bases between them. The CDR3 is made up of 14 amino acids. The CDR3 protein is CASSLGARDTEAFF. CDR3 nucleotide sequence: TGCGCCAGCAGCTTGGGGGCGAGAGACACTGAAGCTTTCTTT.

This clone was detected only once. The J gene is TRBJ1-4, the V gene TRBV6-4, with 11 bases matching TRBD1. V lost 9 bases, J lost 9 bases, and 6 bases stayed unmatched. This CDR3 contains 13 residues. Per the germline V gene, CDR1 is MRHNA and CDR2 is SNTAGT. The CDR3 sequence: CARIRTGGKKLFF. The CDR3 DNA follows: TGTGCCAGAATAAGGACAGGGGGCAAAAAACTGTTTTTT.

This clone has a single count. J is TRBJ1-5 and V is TRBV28; no clear D. V was shortened by 6 bases and J by 6 bases, with 12 bases between the two germline ends. Germline CDR1 and CDR2: MDHEN and SYDVKM. CDR3 size: 13 residues. CDR3 residues: CASRGFRGQPQHF. The CDR3 region has the DNA TGTGCCAGCAGGGGTTTTCGAGGTCAGCCCCAGCATTTT.

CDR3 region: CASSSLTGGGYGYTF. DNA of the CDR3: TGTGCCAGCAGCTCCCTGACAGGGGGCGGCTATGGCTACACCTTC. The chain has TRBV5-4 and TRBJ1-2; 10 bases are shared with TRBD1. V gave up 3 bases and J gave up 4 bases; unmatched junction bases: 6. The CDR3 extends over 15 amino acids. Germline values: CDR1 SGHNT, CDR2 YYREEE (reference sequence).

The chain joins TRBV3-1 (or the pseudogene TRBV3-2) to TRBJ2-2, with D tentatively TRBD1 (5 bases). V was clipped by 3 bases and J by 0 bases, with 11 bases between them. The CDR3 has 16 amino acids. The germline CDR1 and CDR2 sequences are LGHDT and YNNKEL (reference sequence). For the CDR3, the DNA is TGTGCCAGCAGCCACCGGACAATCTCGAACACCGGGGAGCTGTTTTTT. Protein sequence: CASSHRTISNTGELFF.

The chain couples TRBV2 to TRBJ1-5; D is unresolved. V was cut by 5 bases and J by 0 bases, with 11 bases left in between. Germline V lookup: CDR1 SNHLY, CDR2 FYNNEI. This CDR3 comprises 15 residues. DNA for the CDR3: TGTGCCAGCAGTCGATACACCCATAGCAATCAGCCCCAGCATTTT. It yields the protein CASSRYTHSNQPQHF.

J is TRBJ1-5 and V is TRBV29-1; D possibly corresponds to TRBD1 (6 bases). With 3 bases removed from V and 7 bases from J, the gap between germline ends came to 16 bases. The CDR3 is 14 amino acids. Germline CDR1 and CDR2: SQVTM and ANQGSEA. Here the CDR3 DNA reads TGCAGCGTTGAGGTAGGAGGAACAGGGCAGCCCCAGCATTTT. This gives the protein CSVEVGGTGQPQHF.

The gene calls are TRBV29-1 and TRBJ1-2, with a weak D call TRBD1 (6 bases). Looked up from germline, CDR1 is SQVTM and CDR2 is ANQGSEA. The CDR3 extends over 12 amino acids. Trimming cost V 8 bases and J 4 bases, with 14 bases left between them. CDR3 region: CSLGDTGYGYTF. In nucleotides, the CDR3 is TGCAGCCTTGGGGACACCGGCTATGGCTACACCTTC.

This chain connects TRBV2 to TRBJ2-7; 13 nucleotides agree with TRBD2. Trimming cost V 4 bases and J 7 bases; bases outside gene matches: 7. The germline V gene encodes CDR1 SNHLY and CDR2 FYNNEI. This CDR3 spans 15 amino acids. DNA for the CDR3: TGTGCCAGCAGTGTTACTAGCGGGGGGGTGAGTGAGCAGTACTTC. Amino acids: CASSVTSGGVSEQYF.

This chain uses TRBV5-1 with TRBJ2-7; TRBD2 agrees at 7 bases. This CDR3 contains 14 residues. V dropped 2 bases and J dropped 0; count of bases not matched to a gene: 2. Germline loops: CDR1 SGHRS, CDR2 YFSETQ. CDR3 nucleotide sequence: TGCGCCAGCAGCTTCTCGGGGGGCTCCTACGAGCAGTACTTC. This gives the protein CASSFSGGSYEQYF.

The chain carries TRBV5-1 and TRBJ1-2, with D maybe TRBD1 (5 bases). The V end was cut by 4 bases, the J end by 6 bases, with 16 bases between. The CDR3 loop spans 14 amino acids. Germline lookup yields CDR1 SGHRS and CDR2 YFSETQ. The CDR3 loop reads CASSPVGGSDGYTF. The CDR3 DNA sequence: TGCGCCAGCAGCCCGGTGGGGGGATCGGATGGCTACACCTTC.

The chain is built from TRBV9 and TRBJ1-1; possibly TRBD1 for D (6 bases). CDR3 size: 14 residues. The V gene's germline CDR1 is SGDLS and CDR2 YYNGEE. Trimming left V 3 bases short and J 1 base short, with 10 bases between. As DNA, the CDR3 is TGTGCCAGCAGCGGCGGGGGGCGGAACACTGAAGCTTTCTTT. The encoded protein is CASSGGGRNTEAFF.

This rearrangement joins TRBV3-1 (or the pseudogene TRBV3-2) to TRBJ1-4; D remains unclear. Germline V lookup: CDR1 LGHDT, CDR2 YNNKEL (reference sequence). Trimming took 5 bases from V and 7 from J, leaving 14 bases between them. The CDR3 is 14 amino acids. CDR3 region: CASSSRGGPEKLFF. CDR3 coding DNA: TGTGCCAGCAGCTCTCGGGGAGGACCTGAAAAACTGTTTTTT.

A single count supports this clone. The chain employs TRBV3-1 (or the pseudogene TRBV3-2) and TRBJ1-4, with D tentatively TRBD1 (5 bases). The germline V gene encodes CDR1 LGHDT and CDR2 YNNKEL (reference sequence). V was cut by 4 bases and J by 0 bases, with 9 bases left in between. The CDR3 length is 15 residues. CDR3 coding DNA: TGTGCCAGCAGCCCCTCGGGGGCAACTAATGAAAAACTGTTTTTT. Encoded protein: CASSPSGATNEKLFF.

With respect to this clone: This same CDR3 is encoded by further DNA sequences in the sample. The rearrangement joins TRBV5-1 to TRBJ1-1; no clear D. The CDR3 is 14 residues long. CDR1 is SGHRS and CDR2 is YFSETQ in the germline V gene. Trimming left V 0 bases short and J 4 bases short, with 10 bases between. The chain's CDR3 is CASSLAGGGTEAFF. The DNA for the CDR3 is TGCGCCAGCAGCTTGGCGGGAGGAGGCACTGAAGCTTTCTTT. Based on the CDR3 plus reference TRBV5-1 and TRBJ1-1, the full variable domain is KAGVTQTPRYLIKTRGQQVTLSCSPISGHRSVSWYQQTPGQGLQFLFEYFSETQRNKGNFPGRFSGRQFSNSRSEMNVSTLELGDSALYLCASSLAGGGTEAFFGQGTRLTVV.

The chain recombines TRBV6-2 or TRBV6-3 with TRBJ2-7; the match to TRBD1 covers 7 bases. V was clipped by 6 bases and J by 5 bases; unmatched bases: 1. Germline V gene sequence: CDR1 MNHEY, CDR2 SVGEGT. The CDR3 consists of 11 residues. The DNA of the CDR3 is TGTGCCAGCAGCGACAGGGACGAGCAGTACTTC. Residues: CASSDRDEQYF.